This T cell receptor (beta chain) is drawn from a study of T-cell reconstitution after alpha-beta-depleted transplantation in children. Trimming left V 0 bases short and J 2 bases short, with 11 bases between. CDR3 length equals 15 residues. Germline V gives CDR1 DFQATT, CDR2 SNEGSKA (reference sequence). The TCRbeta library incorporated unique molecular identifiers. MiXCR, run by TCRdb on the PCR reads, gives a single entry per CDR3 protein. The table has 440,000 or so distinct CDR3 sequences, about 40% seen once. This clonotype was obtained from a girl aged 2 to 9 with aplastic anemia, due to receive a stem cell transplant. The specimen was PBMCs, collected before TCRalphabeta/CD19-depleted stem cell transplant. The chain uses TRBV20-1 and TRBJ1-5; D is possibly TRBD1 (5 bases). The CDR3 protein is CSARDFRRGNQPQHF. The CDR3 DNA reads TGCAGTGCTAGAGATTTTCGCAGGGGCAATCAGCCCCAGCATTTT.